What follows are 12 T cell receptor beta chains derived from one specimen sequenced in a study of blood T cell repertoires in COVID-19 (dated by TCRdb to 2018 to 2021). Receptors were amplified or captured by the immunoSEQ multiplex PCR assay. This immuneACCESS table, as held by TCRdb, lists in-frame sequences with V and J called but not all clones. Of the missing ones, under half trace to an unresolved V gene in checked studies; the others have no known cause. For this sample the table gives about 46,000 clones, of which around 86% were detected only once. Clones ranked in the top ten supply approximately 3.1% of the sample. Sequenced material: PBMCs or T cells enriched from blood (not recorded which). The receptors were gathered from a woman in her forties or fifties who had recovered from COVID-19.

The V gene is TRBV9, the J gene TRBJ2-7, with D perhaps TRBD2 (6 bases). CDR3 length: 12 residues. The germline CDR1 and CDR2 sequences are SGDLS and YYNGEE. V was pared by 7 bases and J by 3 bases, with 11 bases between. The CDR3 coding sequence is TGTGCCAGCGGCACGGAGGGCTACGAGCAGTACTTC. The encoded protein is CASGTEGYEQYF.

The J gene is TRBJ2-1, the V gene TRBV28, with 7 positions matching TRBD2. V lost 5 bases to trimming and J lost 6 bases; unmatched junction nucleotides: 7. The CDR3 runs to 14 residues. Looked up from germline, CDR1 is MDHEN and CDR2 is SYDVKM. The CDR3 nucleotides are TGTGCCAGCAGTGCCCCGCGCGGGGGCAATGAGCAGTTCTTC. It specifies CASSAPRGGNEQFF.

The J gene is TRBJ2-3, the V gene TRBV2; the match to TRBD1 covers 8 bases. The V and J ends lost 6 bases and 0 bases, in that order; junction bases with no gene match: 5. This CDR3 region has 15 residues. Germline V gene sequence: CDR1 SNHLY, CDR2 FYNNEI. CDR3 sequence reads: CASSHDRGSTDTQYF. The CDR3 coding sequence is TGTGCCAGCAGCCACGACAGGGGCAGCACAGATACGCAGTATTTT.

A single count supports this clone. The chain combines TRBV18 with TRBJ1-4; no reliable D call. The germline gives CDR1 KGHSH, CDR2 LQKENI. Trimming took 2 bases from V and 0 from J, leaving 7 bases between them. The CDR3 is 15 residues long. CDR3 in amino acids: CASSPSVPTNEKLFF. The CDR3 DNA sequence: TGTGCCAGCTCACCAAGCGTACCAACTAATGAAAAACTGTTTTTT.

The rearrangement links TRBV21-1 to TRBJ2-7; TRBD2 is the table's D call and was not checked against the DNA. TRBV21-1 is a recognized pseudogene. The CDR3 length is 17 residues. CDR3 protein: CASSMTSGRAGSYEQYF. CDR3 DNA: TGTGCCAGCAGCATGACTAGCGGGAGGGCCGGGTCCTACGAGCAGTACTTC.

This chain uses TRBV5-1 with TRBJ2-7, with D possibly being TRBD2 (5 bases). The CDR3 spans 13 residues. Looked up from germline, CDR1 is SGHRS and CDR2 is YFSETQ. With 4 bases removed from V and 5 bases from J, the gap between germline ends came to 13 bases. In nucleotides, the CDR3 is TGCGCCAGCAGCCGGGAATTGGCCGACGAGCAGTACTTC. Encoded protein: CASSRELADEQYF. Variable domain in full (rest from reference TRBV5-1 and TRBJ2-7): KAGVTQTPRYLIKTRGQQVTLSCSPISGHRSVSWYQQTPGQGLQFLFEYFSETQRNKGNFPGRFSGRQFSNSRSEMNVSTLELGDSALYLCASSRELADEQYFGPGTRLTVT.

The count of this clone is one. The chain uses TRBV6-2 or TRBV6-3 and TRBJ1-6; 7 bases are shared with TRBD1. V shed 5 bases, J shed 5 bases, and the junction held 12 bases outside the gene matches. The CDR3 runs to 17 residues. Germline V lookup: CDR1 MNHEY, CDR2 SVGEGT. CDR3 residues: CASSPVPGQPHNSPLHF. CDR3 DNA: TGTGCCAGCAGTCCGGTCCCGGGACAGCCTCATAATTCACCCCTCCACTTT.

The V gene is TRBV28, the J gene TRBJ1-1; a possible D gene is TRBD1 (6 bases). The V gene lost 7 bases and the J gene lost 3 bases, with 15 bases spanning the gap. The CDR3 totals 14 residues. Germline-derived CDR1 and CDR2 are MDHEN and SYDVKM. The DNA for the CDR3 is TGTGCCAGCATAGGGGGAGGGTGGGACACTGAAGCTTTCTTT. Translating it yields CASIGGGWDTEAFF.

The gene calls are TRBV5-5 and TRBJ2-5, with D perhaps matching TRBD1 (5 bases). The CDR3 loop spans 15 amino acids. Germline V gene lookup returns CDR1 SGHKS and CDR2 YYEKEE (reference sequence). The germline V and J ends were trimmed by 1 base and 5 bases, with 15 bases remaining between them. Here the CDR3 reads CASSLNPIAGETQYF. Written as DNA, the CDR3 is TGTGCCAGCAGCTTGAATCCCATCGCAGGGGAGACCCAGTACTTC.

The chain has TRBV19 and TRBJ2-2; 8 positions agree with TRBD1. Looked up from germline, CDR1 is LNHDA and CDR2 is SQIVND (reference sequence). CDR3 length: 17 residues. Unmatched junction bases numbered 11, after V lost 5 bases and J lost 3 bases. The CDR3 region has the DNA TGTGCCAGTAGTTTGATCAGCGGACAGGGACACACCGGGGAGCTGTTTTTT. Protein: CASSLISGQGHTGELFF.

This clone was observed once. This sequence joins TRBV4-2 and TRBJ2-3; 11 nucleotides line up with TRBD2. The V and J ends lost 0 bases and 4 bases, in that order; junction bases with no gene match: 3. CDR1 is LGHNA, CDR2 YNFKEQ, per germline. This CDR3 has 16 residues. CDR3 in amino acids: CASSQETSGGPDTQYF. The DNA of the CDR3 is TGTGCCAGCAGCCAAGAAACTAGCGGGGGCCCAGATACGCAGTATTTT.

The J gene is TRBJ2-1, the V gene TRBV9; D is possibly TRBD2 (5 bases). V was shortened by 4 bases and J by 3 bases, with 23 bases between the two germline ends. The length of the CDR3 is 18 residues. Germline loops: CDR1 SGDLS, CDR2 YYNGEE. CDR3 protein: CASSPSSRAATNYNEQFF. The DNA of the CDR3 is TGTGCCAGCAGCCCTAGCAGTCGGGCAGCCACAAACTACAATGAGCAGTTCTTC. Together with reference TRBV9 and TRBJ2-1, the CDR3 gives the full variable domain: DSGVTQTPKHLITATGQRVTLRCSPRSGDLSVYWYQQSLDQGLQFLIQYYNGEERAKGNILERFSAQQFPDLHSELNLSSLELGDSALYFCASSPSSRAATNYNEQFFGPGTRLTVL.